The 5 T cell receptor beta chains below were found in one sample sequenced in a study of blood T cell repertoires in COVID-19 (dated by TCRdb to the early 2020s). The library was produced with the immunoSEQ multiplex PCR assay. The clones in this table, taken by TCRdb from immuneACCESS, are in-frame only. Not every clone is retained; where verified, under half of the shortfall comes from an unresolved V gene, and the cause of the rest is unknown. Present in this sample are about 150,000 clones, roughly three quarters of which were seen just once. The ten most abundant clones make up approximately 6% of the sample. Sequencing was carried out using PBMCs or T cells enriched from blood (not recorded which). The origin of the receptors is a woman in her 50s who had recovered from COVID-19.

This chain links TRBV6-2 or TRBV6-3 with TRBJ2-5, with 7 bases that match TRBD2. The CDR3 extends over 13 amino acids. J lost 3 bases, V lost 6 bases, and 4 bases had no gene match. Germline V gene sequence: CDR1 MNHEY, CDR2 SVGEGT. CDR3 in amino acids: CASSPSGEETQYF. The CDR3 DNA sequence: TGTGCCAGCAGCCCTAGCGGTGAAGAGACCCAGTACTTC.

This clone was counted between two and nine times. This chain links TRBV30 with TRBJ1-1; D gene ambiguous. Germline CDR1 is GTSNPN and CDR2 is SVGIG (reference sequence). The CDR3 runs to 14 residues. V was trimmed by 2 bases and J by 6 bases, leaving 16 bases between them. The CDR3 reads CAWSRGPSRAEAFF. The CDR3 DNA is TGTGCCTGGAGTCGCGGACCTTCGAGGGCTGAAGCTTTCTTT. The full variable domain, rest sourced from reference TRBV30 and TRBJ1-1, is SQTIHQWPATLVQPVGSPLSLECTVEGTSNPNLYWYRQAAGRGLQLLFYSVGIGQISSEVPQNLSASRPQDRQFILSSKKLLLSDSGFYLCAWSRGPSRAEAFFGQGTRLTVV.

The J gene is TRBJ2-3, the V gene TRBV24-1; maybe TRBD1 (7 bases). Germline CDR1 reads KGHDR; CDR2 reads SFDVKD. The germline V and J ends were trimmed by 3 bases and 4 bases, with 16 bases remaining between them. CDR3 length: 16 amino acids. The CDR3 bases are TGTGCCACCAGTGATCTAGACCGCAGGGGGGCAGATACGCAGTATTTT. Its translation is CATSDLDRRGADTQYF.

This clone has just one count. The chain is built from TRBV5-1 and TRBJ2-3; tentative D call: TRBD2 (5 bases). CDR1 is SGHRS and CDR2 is YFSETQ in the germline V gene. The V end was cut by 0 bases, the J end by 1 base, with 12 bases between. The CDR3 consists of 16 residues. In nucleotides, the CDR3 is TGCGCCAGCAGCTTGGGTCTAGCACTAGGCACAGATACGCAGTATTTT. Its protein is CASSLGLALGTDTQYF. The complete variable domain, with remaining parts taken from reference TRBV5-1 and TRBJ2-3, reads KAGVTQTPRYLIKTRGQQVTLSCSPISGHRSVSWYQQTPGQGLQFLFEYFSETQRNKGNFPGRFSGRQFSNSRSEMNVSTLELGDSALYLCASSLGLALGTDTQYFGPGTRLTVL.

The chain links TRBV5-1 to TRBJ2-3; D gene ambiguous. The CDR3 is 13 amino acids. Trimming removed 6 bases at V and 0 bases at J, with 8 bases between. Germline V gene lookup returns CDR1 SGHRS and CDR2 YFSETQ. The CDR3 bases are TGCGCCAGCAACCTAGTTAGCACAGATACGCAGTATTTT. Its translation is CASNLVSTDTQYF. The variable domain in full, with the rest retrieved from reference TRBV5-1 and TRBJ2-3, is KAGVTQTPRYLIKTRGQQVTLSCSPISGHRSVSWYQQTPGQGLQFLFEYFSETQRNKGNFPGRFSGRQFSNSRSEMNVSTLELGDSALYLCASNLVSTDTQYFGPGTRLTVL.